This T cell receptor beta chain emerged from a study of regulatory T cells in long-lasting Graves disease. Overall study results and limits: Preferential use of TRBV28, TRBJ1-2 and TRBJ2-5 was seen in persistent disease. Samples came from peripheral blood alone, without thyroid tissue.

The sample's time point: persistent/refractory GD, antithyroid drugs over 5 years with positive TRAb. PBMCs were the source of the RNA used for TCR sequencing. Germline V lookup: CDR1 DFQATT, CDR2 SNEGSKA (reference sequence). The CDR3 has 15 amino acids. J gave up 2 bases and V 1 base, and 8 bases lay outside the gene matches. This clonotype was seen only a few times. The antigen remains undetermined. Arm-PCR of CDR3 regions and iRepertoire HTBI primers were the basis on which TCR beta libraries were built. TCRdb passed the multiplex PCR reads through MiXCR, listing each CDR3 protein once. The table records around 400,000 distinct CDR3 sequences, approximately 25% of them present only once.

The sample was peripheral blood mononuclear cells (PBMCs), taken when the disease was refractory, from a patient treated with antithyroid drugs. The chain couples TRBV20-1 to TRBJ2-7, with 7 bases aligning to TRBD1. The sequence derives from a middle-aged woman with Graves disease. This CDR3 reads CSARVARTGPYEQYF. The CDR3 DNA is TGCAGTGCTAGAGTGGCTCGGACAGGTCCCTACGAGCAGTACTTC.